This passage covers 23 T cell receptor beta chains from one sample sequenced in a study of T-cell reconstitution after alpha-beta-depleted transplantation in children (dated by TCRdb to 2016 to 2017). Receptors were amplified or captured by PCR. TCRdb names Illumina HiSeq 2500 as the instrument used. TCR libraries were prepared with molecular barcoding, using unique molecular identifiers to normalize TCRbeta repertoire quantification. The public reads were quality trimmed at Q25 with fastp and then assembled into clones with MiXCR by TCRdb, keeping productive beta chains. Every entry covers one CDR3 protein and lists the most common genes and DNA from its rows. The sample has approximately 82,000 distinct CDR3 sequences on record, less than 20% of them singletons. The ten largest clonotypes hold about 20% of the sample. Read against the paper, the sample's treatment or condition label means: allogeneic hematopoietic cell transplantation with graft depleted of TCRalphabeta T cells and CD19 B cells.

The sample here was PBMCs, mostly from graft donor cells, taken 180 days after TCRalphabeta/CD19-depleted stem cell transplant. These receptors were taken from a male patient under 10 years old who had a stem cell transplant for acute lymphoblastic leukemia, so the T cells may come from the graft donor.

The V call is TRBV5-1, the J call TRBJ2-2; TRBD2 agrees at 13 bases. J was trimmed by 8 bases and V by 4 bases; bases with no gene match: 8. The CDR3 is 16 amino acids. Germline loops: CDR1 SGHRS, CDR2 YFSETQ. The CDR3 loop reads CASSPGLAGVAGELFF. CDR3 DNA: TGCGCCAGCAGCCCCGGACTAGCGGGGGTTGCTGGGGAGCTGTTTTTT.

Only a few counts were recorded for this clonotype. V gene TRBV7-9 combines with J gene TRBJ2-3; D not certain. V was cut by 7 bases and J by 2 bases, with 16 bases left in between. The CDR3 totals 15 residues. Germline CDR1 and CDR2: SEHNR and FQNEAQ (reference sequence). CDR3 region: CASNPDWESTDTQYF. CDR3 sequence (DNA): TGTGCCAGCAATCCCGACTGGGAATCCACAGATACGCAGTATTTT.

J is TRBJ1-1 and V is TRBV12-3 or TRBV12-4; the match to TRBD1 covers 7 bases. CDR3 length: 13 residues. Trimming took 2 bases from V and 5 from J; bases not matched to a gene: 2. CDR3: CASSLIQGTEAFF. The CDR3 region has the DNA TGTGCCAGCAGTTTAATACAGGGGACTGAAGCTTTCTTT.

CDR3 bases: TGTGCCAGCAGCCATACAGGTTGGACTGAAGCTTTCTTT. Its translation: CASSHTGWTEAFF. This chain connects TRBV14 to TRBJ1-1; maybe TRBD1 (5 bases). CDR3 size: 13 residues. Trimming shortened V by 3 bases and J by 5 bases, and 10 bases separated the two germline ends. Germline V gene lookup returns CDR1 SGHDN and CDR2 FVKESK.

V is TRBV20-1 and J is TRBJ1-4; D is unresolved. V was cut by 1 base and J by 10 bases, with 10 bases left in between. The CDR3 totals 12 residues. Germline V gene lookup returns CDR1 DFQATT and CDR2 SNEGSKA (reference sequence). In DNA, the CDR3 is TGCAGTGCTAGAGCTTGGGAGGGAAAACTGTTTTTT. Translation gives CSARAWEGKLFF.

There are a few counts of this clonotype. This sequence joins TRBV6-2 or TRBV6-3 and TRBJ2-7; a weak D match, TRBD1 (6 bases). Germline V CDR1 and CDR2: MNHEY, SVGEGT. V was clipped by 0 bases and J by 4 bases, with 16 bases between them. The CDR3 length is 16 residues. CDR3 nucleotide sequence: TGTGCCAGCAGTTACTCCCCCGGGACAACGAGGTACGAGCAGTACTTC. Translation gives CASSYSPGTTRYEQYF.

This sequence joins TRBV11-2 and TRBJ2-1, with D perhaps TRBD1 (6 bases). Germline V gene sequence: CDR1 SGHAT, CDR2 FQNNGV. V was shortened by 4 bases and J by 6 bases, with 19 bases between the two germline ends. The CDR3 is made up of 16 amino acids. As DNA, the CDR3 is TGTGCCAGCAGCTCCGAAGGGACAAGGGTTCCCAATGAGCAGTTCTTC. It specifies CASSSEGTRVPNEQFF.

This clonotype has ten or more counts. The chain links TRBV6-2 or TRBV6-3 to TRBJ2-1; weak D call: TRBD2 (6 bases). Trimming shortened V by 7 bases and J by 0 bases, and 10 bases separated the two germline ends. This CDR3 has 14 residues. The germline V gene has CDR1 MNHEY and CDR2 SVGEGT. In DNA form, the CDR3 reads TGTGCCAGCAACCGGGGGACCTCCTACAATGAGCAGTTCTTC. It specifies CASNRGTSYNEQFF.

The chain has TRBV20-1 and TRBJ2-7, with a weak D call TRBD1 (7 bases). The germline V gene encodes CDR1 DFQATT and CDR2 SNEGSKA (reference sequence). Deletions cut 3 bases from V and 1 base from J, with 16 bases between. CDR3 length: 15 residues. DNA of the CDR3: TGCAGTGCTAGCGCTAAGACAGGGAGGTCCTACGAGCAGTACTTC. Protein sequence: CSASAKTGRSYEQYF.

This clonotype was found a few times. This chain joins TRBV7-2 and TRBJ1-1; possibly TRBD1 for D (6 bases). This CDR3 contains 14 residues. Germline values: CDR1 SGHTA, CDR2 FQGNSA. With 2 bases removed from V and 8 bases from J, the gap between germline ends came to 15 bases. This CDR3 reads CASSLSTGHPEAFF. In DNA, the CDR3 is TGTGCCAGCAGCTTATCGACAGGCCATCCGGAAGCTTTCTTT.

This clonotype was found a few times. The V call is TRBV11-1, the J call TRBJ2-2, with TRBD1 identical over 10 bases. V shed 3 bases and J 0 bases; nucleotides not matched to a gene: 7. The CDR3 loop spans 18 amino acids. Germline CDR1 SGHAT, CDR2 FQDESV (reference sequence). CDR3 loop: CASSFLPGQGPNTGELFF. The CDR3 DNA sequence: TGTGCCAGCAGCTTTCTACCGGGACAGGGGCCGAACACCGGGGAGCTGTTTTTT.

This clonotype has more than one count but fewer than ten. V and J are TRBV27 and TRBJ2-7; TRBD1 is a possible D gene (7 bases). This CDR3 has 14 amino acids. The V end lost 5 bases, the J end lost 2 bases, and 13 bases lay between the germline ends. CDR1 is MNHEY and CDR2 is SMNVEV in the germline V gene (reference sequence). The CDR3 sequence is CASSVAGGPYEQYF. As DNA, the CDR3 is TGTGCCAGCAGTGTCGCAGGGGGGCCCTACGAGCAGTACTTC.

This chain joins TRBV12-3 or TRBV12-4 and TRBJ1-2; D remains unclear. V was pared by 7 bases and J by 7 bases, with 16 bases between. The CDR3 sequence is 13 residues long. CDR3 residues: CASTVMSTGGYTF. DNA for the CDR3: TGTGCCAGCACTGTTATGTCGACCGGTGGCTACACCTTC.

This chain uses TRBV18 with TRBJ2-3; D possibly corresponds to TRBD1 (6 bases). Germline lookup yields CDR1 KGHSH and CDR2 LQKENI. CDR3 size: 14 residues. Trimming took 3 bases from V and 4 from J, leaving 11 bases between them. CDR3 coding DNA: TGTGCCAGCTCACCGGGGGCCCCGGCAGATACGCAGTATTTT. It is translated as CASSPGAPADTQYF.

This clonotype occurred many times. The chain links TRBV5-1 to TRBJ1-1, with TRBD1 as a possible D gene (6 bases). The CDR3 runs to 15 residues. CDR1 is SGHRS, CDR2 YFSETQ, per germline. The V end was cut by 5 bases, the J end by 1 base, with 15 bases between. The CDR3: CASRAPGTTNTEAFF. The DNA for the CDR3 is TGCGCCAGCAGAGCTCCTGGGACAACGAACACTGAAGCTTTCTTT.

This clonotype appeared a few times. J is TRBJ1-3 and V is TRBV7-2, with 7 bases that match TRBD1. From germline, CDR1 is SGHTA and CDR2 FQGNSA. This CDR3 comprises 15 residues. V was clipped by 5 bases and J by 6 bases; unmatched bases: 10. The CDR3 spells CASSPSPGQKNTIYF. The CDR3 DNA sequence: TGTGCCAGCAGCCCAAGTCCGGGACAGAAAAACACCATATATTTT.

Only a few counts were recorded for this clonotype. The chain employs TRBV6-6 and TRBJ1-1; D not certain. Trimming removed 2 bases from V and 5 bases from J, with 6 bases in between. The germline V gene has CDR1 MNHNY and CDR2 SVGAGI (reference sequence). CDR3 length: 12 amino acids. CDR3 loop: CASSYVETEAFF. In DNA form, the CDR3 reads TGTGCCAGCAGTTACGTGGAAACTGAAGCTTTCTTT.

This clonotype qualifies as medium-sized. This chain uses TRBV7-2 with TRBJ2-2; 8 bases align to TRBD2. Germline V CDR1 and CDR2: SGHTA, FQGNSA. This CDR3 comprises 15 residues. V lost 3 bases and J lost 5; bases outside the gene matches: 5. The CDR3 is CASSFGLAGTGELFF. Here the CDR3 DNA reads TGTGCCAGCAGCTTTGGGCTAGCGGGTACCGGGGAGCTGTTTTTT.

The sample holds a few counts of this clonotype. The J gene is TRBJ1-2, the V gene TRBV5-1, with D possibly being TRBD1 (5 bases). CDR3 length: 15 residues. V dropped 3 bases and J dropped 5 bases, with 17 bases sitting between them. CDR1 is SGHRS and CDR2 is YFSETQ in the germline V gene. CDR3 nucleotide sequence: TGCGCCAGCAGCTCGCCCCCGCAGGGACCATATGGCTACACCTTC. Protein sequence: CASSSPPQGPYGYTF.

The rearrangement links TRBV6-5 to TRBJ2-7; tentative D call: TRBD2 (5 bases). In germline, CDR1 is MNHEY, CDR2 SVGAGI. V gave up 2 bases and J gave up 7 bases, with 12 bases separating them. CDR3 length: 13 amino acids. CDR3 nucleotide sequence: TGTGCCAGCAGTTACCTCGACCGAGGGGAGCAGTACTTC. Protein product: CASSYLDRGEQYF.

This clonotype was counted only a few times. The genes are TRBV20-1 and TRBJ2-1; unclear D gene. There are 14 residues in the CDR3. The ends were cut back, 3 bases at V and 0 bases at J, with 9 bases in the middle. The germline V gene has CDR1 DFQATT and CDR2 SNEGSKA (reference sequence). The CDR3 spells CSASKHTSYNEQFF. The CDR3 region has the DNA TGCAGTGCTAGCAAGCACACCTCCTACAATGAGCAGTTCTTC.

The J gene is TRBJ1-5, the V gene TRBV25-1; tentatively, D is TRBD1 (6 bases). CDR1 and CDR2 from the germline V gene are MGHDK and SYGVNS. The CDR3 loop spans 15 amino acids. V shed 1 base and J shed 7 bases, with 14 bases lying between them. Written as DNA, the CDR3 is TGTGCCAGCAGTGAATGGCCAGGGGAGGAGCAGCCCCAGCATTTT. It codes for CASSEWPGEEQPQHF.

The chain combines TRBV29-1 with TRBJ2-7; TRBD1 is a possible D gene (6 bases). The CDR3 runs to 14 residues. CDR1 SQVTM and CDR2 ANQGSEA come from the germline V gene. V lost 4 bases and J 0 bases, leaving 13 bases between the germline ends. The CDR3 reads CSVGTATTSYEQYF. CDR3 DNA: TGCAGCGTTGGGACAGCGACGACCTCCTACGAGCAGTACTTC.